The clone carrying this T cell receptor (beta chain) was observed a few times. The CDR3 consists of 14 residues. V was trimmed by 0 bases and J by 6 bases, leaving 8 bases between them. Germline CDR1 MRHNA, CDR2 SNTAGT. Sequenced by immunoSEQ multiplex PCR; TCRdb stores in-frame clones only, minus some. The data contain 70,000 or so clones, roughly nine tenths of them seen just once; the ten biggest clones take up 8% to 10%. This record comes from a study of blood T cell repertoires in COVID-19. Study background: From T cells, B-cell-depleted T cells, or PBMCs came the material, which was cDNA or gDNA.

Sequenced sample: peripheral blood. The chain employs TRBV6-4 and TRBJ2-2; D is unclear. This sequence originates from a human donor in a cohort sampled during active COVID-19. CDR3 loop: CASSDSAAPGELFF. DNA for the CDR3: TGTGCCAGCAGTGACTCCGCGGCCCCCGGGGAGCTGTTTTTT.